Presented here are 15 T cell receptor beta chains from one specimen sequenced in a study of T cell responses to AZD1222 COVID-19 vaccine. TCRdb keeps only in-frame clones here, not all; method: immunoSEQ multiplex PCR. The sample lists under 150,000 clones; just over 90% were seen once. The material sequenced was peripheral blood, taken 28 days after the second AZD1222 dose. All receptors derive from an adult who received the AZD1222 COVID-19 vaccine.

The V call is TRBV7-2, the J call TRBJ1-2; weak D call: TRBD1 (6 bases). This CDR3 spans 13 amino acids. Germline CDR1 reads SGHTA; CDR2 reads FQGNSA. Trimming cost V 3 bases and J 4 bases, with 9 bases left between them. CDR3 in DNA: TGTGCCAGCAGCTTGGGGACAAGCTATGGCTACACCTTC. Translated, it gives CASSLGTSYGYTF.

This chain uses TRBV19 with TRBJ1-1; a possible D gene is TRBD1 (5 bases). Looked up from germline, CDR1 is LNHDA and CDR2 is SQIVND (reference sequence). The CDR3 totals 15 residues. V was pared by 4 bases and J by 6 bases, with 18 bases between. In DNA, the CDR3 is TGTGCCAGTAGTAGGGGAGGGGCAGATAGGGCTGAAGCTTTCTTT. Its translation: CASSRGGADRAEAFF.

The chain has TRBV7-2 and TRBJ2-7; tentative D call: TRBD2 (7 bases). This CDR3 region has 17 residues. Germline-derived CDR1 and CDR2 are SGHTA and FQGNSA. Trimming shortened V by 1 base and J by 4 bases, and 20 bases separated the two germline ends. This CDR3 reads CASSLEFGGAVNYEQYF. In nucleotides, the CDR3 is TGTGCCAGCAGCTTAGAGTTTGGGGGGGCTGTGAATTACGAGCAGTACTTC.

This clone occurred once. V gene TRBV19 combines with J gene TRBJ1-3; 7 positions match TRBD1. The V gene end was trimmed by 5 bases and the J gene end by 2 bases; junction bases not matched to a gene: 6. Germline CDR1 reads LNHDA; CDR2 reads SQIVND (reference sequence). The CDR3 is made up of 15 amino acids. In nucleotides, the CDR3 is TGTGCCAGTAGTTACGGGACAGAAACTGGAAACACCATATATTTT. It codes for CASSYGTETGNTIYF.

J is TRBJ2-2 and V is TRBV2; possibly TRBD2 for D (7 bases). Deletions cut 5 bases from V and 6 bases from J, with 10 bases between. CDR3 length: 13 amino acids. Germline V lookup: CDR1 SNHLY, CDR2 FYNNEI. Written as DNA, the CDR3 is TGTGCCAGCAGTTCCGGGGGGCCCGGGGAGCTGTTTTTT. It specifies CASSSGGPGELFF.

This clone has just one count. This chain uses TRBV9 with TRBJ2-1; D is perhaps TRBD1 or TRBD2 (5 bases each). V was shortened by 3 bases and J by 9 bases, with 22 bases between the two germline ends. From germline, CDR1 is SGDLS and CDR2 YYNGEE. There are 16 residues in the CDR3. DNA for the CDR3: TGTGCCAGCAGCGCCCTCGGGACCCTAACGGTCGTTGAGCAGTTCTTC. Residues: CASSALGTLTVVEQFF.

The rearrangement uses TRBV3-1 (or the pseudogene TRBV3-2) and TRBJ1-1; maybe TRBD1 (5 bases). The CDR3 length is 17 residues. Germline V lookup: CDR1 LGHDT, CDR2 YNNKEL (reference sequence). The V end was cut by 0 bases, the J end by 3 bases, with 17 bases between. CDR3 in amino acids: CASSQEPPKGAYTEAFF. The CDR3 nucleotides read TGTGCCAGCAGCCAAGAACCACCCAAAGGGGCCTACACTGAAGCTTTCTTT.

V is TRBV6-5 and J is TRBJ2-7; D remains unclear. CDR1 is MNHEY, CDR2 SVGAGI, per germline. V was shortened by 0 bases and J by 4 bases, with 10 bases between the two germline ends. CDR3 length: 14 residues. The CDR3 region has the DNA TGTGCCAGCAGTTACTCCCCCGGACCTTACGAGCAGTACTTC. The encoded protein is CASSYSPGPYEQYF.

Here the CDR3 reads CASNRQGLNQPQHF. The CDR3 coding sequence is TGTGCCAGCAATCGACAGGGCCTCAATCAGCCCCAGCATTTT. The chain employs TRBV3-1 (or the pseudogene TRBV3-2) and TRBJ1-5; 7 bases are a match to TRBD1. Germline trimming cut 7 bases from V and 3 bases from J; bases unmatched to any gene: 6. The CDR3 length is 14 residues. From germline, CDR1 is LGHDT and CDR2 YNNKEL (reference sequence).

V usage is TRBV4-2 and J usage is TRBJ1-2; 10 bases align to TRBD1. CDR3 length: 16 amino acids. Germline CDR1 is LGHNA and CDR2 is YNFKEQ. Trimming removed 1 base from V and 6 bases from J; junction bases left unmatched: 8. CDR3 region: CASSQVGQGVADGYTF. The CDR3, as DNA: TGTGCCAGCAGCCAAGTAGGACAGGGGGTAGCGGATGGCTACACCTTC.

This clone was observed a handful of times. This sequence joins TRBV5-5 and TRBJ1-2; no reliable D call. Germline assignment: CDR1 SGHKS and CDR2 YYEKEE (reference sequence). V was clipped by 0 bases and J by 4 bases, with 10 bases between them. This CDR3 comprises 14 residues. DNA for the CDR3: TGTGCCAGCAGCTTGGCGGGTTTTGGCTATGGCTACACCTTC. Translating gives CASSLAGFGYGYTF.

The gene calls are TRBV2 and TRBJ1-5; D might be TRBD1 (5 bases). Trimming took off 7 bases at V and 0 bases at J, with 10 bases between the two ends. This CDR3 spans 14 amino acids. Looked up from germline, CDR1 is SNHLY and CDR2 is FYNNEI. CDR3 coding DNA: TGTGCCAGCACGGACATCTATAGCAATCAGCCCCAGCATTTT. Protein product: CASTDIYSNQPQHF.

V is TRBV5-6 and J is TRBJ1-1, with 11 bases lining up with TRBD1. The CDR3 totals 14 residues. CDR1 SGHDT and CDR2 YYEEEE come from the germline V gene. The trim removed 5 bases at V and 6 bases at J, leaving 6 bases unmatched. The chain's CDR3 is CASSWGQGVAEAFF. CDR3 in DNA: TGTGCCAGCAGTTGGGGACAGGGGGTCGCTGAAGCTTTCTTT.

The chain carries TRBV25-1 and TRBJ2-6, with 7 bases aligning to TRBD1. This CDR3 is built from 17 residues. Germline V lookup: CDR1 MGHDK, CDR2 SYGVNS. V was pared by 6 bases and J by 3 bases, with 11 bases of the junction left unmatched. CDR3 sequence (DNA): TGTGCCAGCAGCAGGGAGACAGGGCTCTTTGGGGCCAACGTCCTGACTTTC. Its protein product is CASSRETGLFGANVLTF.

This clone occurred once. This chain uses TRBV23-1 with TRBJ1-5, with D unresolved. TRBV23-1 is marked as an open reading frame, function uncertain. There are 23 residues in the CDR3. The V and J ends lost 6 bases and 0 bases respectively, with 36 bases between them. CDR3 nucleotide sequence: TGCGCCAGCAGACCCCTAGGACTTACAGCAACTGAATTACTAAACTATAGCAATCAGCCCCAGCATTTT. This gives the protein CASRPLGLTATELLNYSNQPQHF.